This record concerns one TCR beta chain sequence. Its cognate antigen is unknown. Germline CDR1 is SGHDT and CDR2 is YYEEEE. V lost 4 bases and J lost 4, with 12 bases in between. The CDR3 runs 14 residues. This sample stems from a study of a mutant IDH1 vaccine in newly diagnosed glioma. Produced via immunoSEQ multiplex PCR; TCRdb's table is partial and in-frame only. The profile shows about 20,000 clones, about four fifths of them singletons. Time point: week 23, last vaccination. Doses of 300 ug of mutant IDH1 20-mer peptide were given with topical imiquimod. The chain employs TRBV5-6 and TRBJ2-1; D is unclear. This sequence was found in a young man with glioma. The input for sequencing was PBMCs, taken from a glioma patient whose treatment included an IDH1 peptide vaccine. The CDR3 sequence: CASSPWGLYNEQFF. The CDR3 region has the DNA TGTGCCAGCAGCCCCTGGGGTTTATACAATGAGCAGTTCTTC.